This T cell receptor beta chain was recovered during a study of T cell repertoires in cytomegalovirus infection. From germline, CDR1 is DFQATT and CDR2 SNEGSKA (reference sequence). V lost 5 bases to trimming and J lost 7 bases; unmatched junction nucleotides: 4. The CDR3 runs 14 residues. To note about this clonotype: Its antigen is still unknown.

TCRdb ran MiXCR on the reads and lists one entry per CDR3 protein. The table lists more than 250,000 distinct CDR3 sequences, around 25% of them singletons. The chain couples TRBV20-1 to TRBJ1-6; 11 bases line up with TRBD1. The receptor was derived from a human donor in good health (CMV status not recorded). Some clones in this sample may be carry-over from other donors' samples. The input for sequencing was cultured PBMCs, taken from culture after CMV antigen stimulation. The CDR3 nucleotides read TGCAGTGCTGGGACAGGGGGACGAAATTCACCCCTCCACTTT. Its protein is CSAGTGGRNSPLHF.